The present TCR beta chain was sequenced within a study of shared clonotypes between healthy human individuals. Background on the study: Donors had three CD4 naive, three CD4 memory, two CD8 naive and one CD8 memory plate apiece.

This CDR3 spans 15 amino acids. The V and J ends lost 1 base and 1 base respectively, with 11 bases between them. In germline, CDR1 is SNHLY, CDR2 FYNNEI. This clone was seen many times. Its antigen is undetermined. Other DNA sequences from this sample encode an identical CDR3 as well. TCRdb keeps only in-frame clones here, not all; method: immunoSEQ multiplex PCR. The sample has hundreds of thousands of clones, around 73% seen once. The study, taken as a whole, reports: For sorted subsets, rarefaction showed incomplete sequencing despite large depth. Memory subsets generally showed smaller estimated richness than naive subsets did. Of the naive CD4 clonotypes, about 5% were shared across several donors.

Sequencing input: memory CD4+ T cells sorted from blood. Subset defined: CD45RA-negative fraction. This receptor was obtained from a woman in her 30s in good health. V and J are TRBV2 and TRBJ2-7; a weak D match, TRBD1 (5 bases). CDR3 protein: CASSEGQPVSYEQYF. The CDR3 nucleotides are TGTGCCAGCAGTGAAGGACAGCCAGTGTCCTACGAGCAGTACTTC.